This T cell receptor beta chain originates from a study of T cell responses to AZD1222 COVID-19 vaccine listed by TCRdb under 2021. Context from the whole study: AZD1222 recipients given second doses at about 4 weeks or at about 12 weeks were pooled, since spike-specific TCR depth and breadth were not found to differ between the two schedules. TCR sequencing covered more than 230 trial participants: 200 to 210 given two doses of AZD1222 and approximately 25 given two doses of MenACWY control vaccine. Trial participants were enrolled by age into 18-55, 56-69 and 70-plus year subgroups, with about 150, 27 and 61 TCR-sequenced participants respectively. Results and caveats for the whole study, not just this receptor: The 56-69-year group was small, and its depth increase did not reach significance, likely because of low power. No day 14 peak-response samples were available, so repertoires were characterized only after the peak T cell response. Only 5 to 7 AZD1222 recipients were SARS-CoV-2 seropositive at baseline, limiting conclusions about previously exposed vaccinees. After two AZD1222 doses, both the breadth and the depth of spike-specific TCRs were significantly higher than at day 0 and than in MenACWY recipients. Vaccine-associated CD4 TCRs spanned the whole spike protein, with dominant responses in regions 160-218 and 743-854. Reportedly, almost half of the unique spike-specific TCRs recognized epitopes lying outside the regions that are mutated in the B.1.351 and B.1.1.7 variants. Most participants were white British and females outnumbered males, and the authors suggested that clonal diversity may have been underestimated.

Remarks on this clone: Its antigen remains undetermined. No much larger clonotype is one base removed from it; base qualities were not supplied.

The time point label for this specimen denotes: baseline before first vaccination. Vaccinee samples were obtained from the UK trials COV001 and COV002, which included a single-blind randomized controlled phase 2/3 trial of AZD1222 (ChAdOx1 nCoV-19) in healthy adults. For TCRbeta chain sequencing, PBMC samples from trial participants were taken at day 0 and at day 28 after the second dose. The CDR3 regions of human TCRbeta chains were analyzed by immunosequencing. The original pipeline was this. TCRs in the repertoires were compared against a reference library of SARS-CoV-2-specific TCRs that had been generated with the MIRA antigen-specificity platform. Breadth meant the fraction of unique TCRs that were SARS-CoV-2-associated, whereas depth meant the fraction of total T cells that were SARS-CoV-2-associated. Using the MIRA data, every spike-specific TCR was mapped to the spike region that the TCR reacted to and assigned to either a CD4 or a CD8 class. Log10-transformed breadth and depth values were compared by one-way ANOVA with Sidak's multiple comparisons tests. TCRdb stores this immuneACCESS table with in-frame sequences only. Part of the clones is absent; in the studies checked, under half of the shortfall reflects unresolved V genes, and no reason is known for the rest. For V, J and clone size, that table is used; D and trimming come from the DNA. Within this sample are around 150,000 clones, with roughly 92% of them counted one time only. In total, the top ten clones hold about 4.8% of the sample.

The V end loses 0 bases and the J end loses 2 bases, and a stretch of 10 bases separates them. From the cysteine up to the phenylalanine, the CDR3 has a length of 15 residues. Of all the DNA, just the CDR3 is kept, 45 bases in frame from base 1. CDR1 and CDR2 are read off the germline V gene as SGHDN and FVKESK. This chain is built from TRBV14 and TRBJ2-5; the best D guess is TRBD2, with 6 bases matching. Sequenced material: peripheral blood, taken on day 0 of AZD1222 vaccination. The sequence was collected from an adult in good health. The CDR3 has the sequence CASSQDREAQETQYF. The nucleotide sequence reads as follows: TGTGCCAGCAGCCAAGACAGGGAGGCTCAAGAGACCCAGTACTTC.